This T cell receptor (beta chain) was sequenced for a study of PD-1 blockade in classical Hodgkin lymphoma. Findings and limits, study-wide: Patients who responded completely had about the same baseline diversity as newly diagnosed patients. Compared with baseline, CD4+ but not CD8+ TCR diversity had risen significantly by C4D1. Healthy donors were reported to have higher baseline TCR diversity than newly diagnosed patients.

The repertoire was sequenced with immunoSEQ multiplex PCR; TCRdb's copy has only in-frame clones and lacks some. Among around 50,000 clones, 91% were seen once, and the ten largest hold under 11%. The length of the CDR3 is 12 residues. The V gene lost 5 bases and the J gene lost 0 bases, with 3 bases spanning the gap. The germline CDR1 and CDR2 sequences are LNHNV and YYDKDF (reference sequence). No patient escaped relapse after autologous stem cell transplantation, and brentuximab vedotin exposure varied. Relapsed/refractory classical Hodgkin lymphoma patients had complete, partial or progressive responses. A remark on this clone: Its specificity is not known.

The receptor comes from a human donor with classical Hodgkin lymphoma. The rearrangement uses TRBV15 and TRBJ2-3, with D unresolved. The sample in question was peripheral blood mononuclear cells (PBMCs), obtained before the second cycle of nivolumab. CDR3 DNA sequence: TGTGCCACCAGCCCCAGCACAGATACGCAGTATTTT. Amino acids: CATSPSTDTQYF.